Shown below are 8 T cell receptor beta chains from a single sample sequenced in a study of glioma-infiltrating T cells after dendritic cell vaccination. TCRdb's copy holds only in-frame clones and misses some; the assay was immunoSEQ multiplex PCR. The repertoire holds roughly 70,000 clones, with over 75% as singletons. The material was blood, obtained before dendritic cell vaccination. The receptor set was obtained from a human donor with glioblastoma.

The chain couples TRBV7-8 to TRBJ2-5; the D is unclear. Germline V CDR1 and CDR2: SGHVS, FQNEAQ. Trimming pared 2 bases from V and 4 bases from J, leaving 8 bases between. The CDR3 totals 13 residues. The CDR3 DNA sequence: TGTGCCAGCAGCTTAATCAACGGAGAGACCCAGTACTTC. Translation gives CASSLINGETQYF.

The chain has TRBV30 and TRBJ1-4, with no clear D. V was shortened by 7 bases and J by 4 bases, with 13 bases between the two germline ends. Germline-derived CDR1 and CDR2 are GTSNPN and SVGIG (reference sequence). This CDR3 region has 13 residues. The CDR3, as DNA: TGTGCCTTCGGGGAGTTCCTTAATGAAAAACTGTTTTTT. It codes for CAFGEFLNEKLFF.

V usage is TRBV7-2 and J usage is TRBJ2-1; 8 positions match TRBD1. CDR1 and CDR2 from the germline V gene are SGHTA and FQGNSA. The length of the CDR3 is 16 residues. J was trimmed by 1 base and V by 5 bases; bases with no gene match: 7. CDR3 in DNA: TGTGCCAGCAGCATGCAAGGACAGGGTTCCTACAATGAGCAGTTCTTC. This gives the protein CASSMQGQGSYNEQFF.

The gene calls are TRBV23-1 and TRBJ2-3; 9 bases map to TRBD2. TRBV23-1 is known as an ORF, though its function is uncertain. This CDR3 region has 18 residues. Trimming took 5 bases from V and 2 from J; bases not matched to a gene: 14. The CDR3 spells CASSANTWLAGLTDTQYF. CDR3 in DNA: TGCGCCAGCAGTGCCAACACATGGCTAGCGGGACTCACAGATACGCAGTATTTT.

This clone was recorded once. The rearrangement links TRBV6-6 to TRBJ2-2, with D unresolved. Germline-derived CDR1 and CDR2 are MNHNY and SVGAGI (reference sequence). Trimming removed 6 bases from V and 2 bases from J, with 4 bases in between. CDR3 length equals 12 residues. This CDR3 is CASSPNTGELFF. CDR3 sequence (DNA): TGTGCCAGCAGCCCTAACACCGGGGAGCTGTTTTTT.

The CDR3 DNA reads TGCGCCAGCAGCCCAGCCGGACAGGGAGACACTGAAGCTTTCTTT. Translated: CASSPAGQGDTEAFF. The chain uses TRBV5-1 and TRBJ1-1, with 8 bases that match TRBD1. Germline lookup yields CDR1 SGHRS and CDR2 YFSETQ. The ends lost 4 bases at V and 3 bases at J; junction bases unmatched: 8. The CDR3 runs 15 residues.

This chain joins TRBV25-1 and TRBJ2-3; 9 nucleotides align to TRBD1. The length of the CDR3 is 18 residues. Germline CDR1 reads MGHDK; CDR2 reads SYGVNS. With V trimmed by 1 base and J by 4 bases, 12 bases remained unmatched. CDR3 in DNA: TGTGCCAGCAGTGAATTAAGGACAGGGGTGGAGGGGGCAGATACGCAGTATTTT. Protein sequence: CASSELRTGVEGADTQYF.

The V gene is TRBV7-6, the J gene TRBJ2-2, with 9 bases lining up with TRBD1. The CDR3 is 15 amino acids. V was pared by 4 bases and J by 7 bases, with 7 bases of the junction left unmatched. Germline V CDR1 and CDR2: SGHVS, FNYEAQ. CDR3: CASSSTGGSGGELFF. Here the CDR3 DNA reads TGTGCCAGCAGCTCTACAGGGGGCTCAGGCGGGGAGCTGTTTTTT.